This TCR beta chain was sequenced for a study of T cells after yellow fever vaccination. Findings and limits, study-wide: A small proportion of clonotypes was detected in both the CD4 and CD8 compartments.

CDR1 and CDR2 (germline): MDHEN, SYDVKM. The CDR3 loop spans 13 amino acids. Deletions cut 9 bases from V and 0 bases from J, with 9 bases between. Via MiXCR, TCRdb re-called the 5' RACE reads, giving one row per CDR3 protein. The data hold under 200,000 distinct CDR3 sequences, with about 7% observed a single time. This clonotype was detected ten times or more. Its matching antigen is unknown. The material was CD4+ T cells sorted from PBMCs, obtained 4 to 6 days after the first yellow fever vaccination. The chain has TRBV28 and TRBJ1-3; D remains unclear. The source of this sequence is a man between 18 and 35 years old who received the YFV17D yellow fever vaccine. The CDR3 DNA follows: TGTGCCAGTGGGAGAAGCTCTGGAAACACCATATATTTT. The encoded protein is CASGRSSGNTIYF.